This passage covers 32 T cell receptor beta chains from one sample sequenced in a study of blood T cell repertoires in COVID-19. The data were produced by immunoSEQ multiplex PCR, yet TCRdb's version contains in-frame clones alone and is incomplete. The sample records hundreds of thousands of clones, about nine tenths being singletons. The sequenced sample was peripheral blood. The receptors were sampled from a woman in her 30s who had recovered from COVID-19.

The rearrangement uses TRBV5-1 and TRBJ1-6, with D perhaps matching TRBD1 (6 bases). V was cut by 5 bases and J by 8 bases, with 17 bases left in between. CDR3 length: 15 residues. Germline V gives CDR1 SGHRS, CDR2 YFSETQ. CDR3 sequence reads: CASRPTGGQDSPLHF. CDR3 DNA sequence: TGCGCCAGCAGGCCCACGGGGGGGCAAGATTCACCCCTCCACTTT.

This clone was seen just once. The rearrangement uses TRBV20-1 and TRBJ2-7; D is unresolved. In germline, CDR1 is DFQATT, CDR2 SNEGSKA (reference sequence). This CDR3 has 11 residues. The V end was cut by 5 bases, the J end by 6 bases, with 11 bases between. The DNA of the CDR3 is TGCAGTGCTTCCCTTCGAGGCGAGCAGTACTTC. Translating it yields CSASLRGEQYF.

V is TRBV14 and J is TRBJ2-1; 9 positions match TRBD1. The CDR3 has 16 residues. J was trimmed by 7 bases and V by 3 bases; bases with no gene match: 10. The germline gives CDR1 SGHDN, CDR2 FVKESK. The CDR3 region is CASSQAGTGRRNEQFF. The CDR3 coding sequence is TGTGCCAGCAGCCAGGCCGGGACAGGGAGGCGGAATGAGCAGTTCTTC.

V gene TRBV5-4 combines with J gene TRBJ2-3, with TRBD2 matching over 8 bases. The CDR3 totals 14 residues. The V and J ends lost 5 bases and 3 bases, in that order; junction bases with no gene match: 5. The germline V gene encodes CDR1 SGHNT and CDR2 YYREEE (reference sequence). CDR3 amino acids: CASSLAGTTDTQYF. The CDR3 bases are TGTGCCAGCAGTTTAGCGGGGACGACAGATACGCAGTATTTT. Combining the CDR3 with reference TRBV5-4 and TRBJ2-3 gives the whole variable domain ETGVTQSPTHLIKTRGQQVTLRCSSQSGHNTVSWYQQALGQGPQFIFQYYREEENGRGNFPPRFSGLQFPNYSSELNVNALELDDSALYLCASSLAGTTDTQYFGPGTRLTVL.

The chain recombines TRBV2 with TRBJ1-2; 7 bases line up with TRBD1. The CDR3 is 13 amino acids. Per the germline V gene, CDR1 is SNHLY and CDR2 is FYNNEI. Trimming at V came to 6 bases and at J to 2 bases, leaving 3 bases not matched to a gene. CDR3 residues: CASSMGQNYGYTF. The CDR3 DNA reads TGTGCCAGCAGCATGGGACAGAACTATGGCTACACCTTC.

This clone was picked up a small number of times. The chain carries TRBV7-9 and TRBJ1-1, with 9 bases lining up with TRBD1. CDR3 length equals 15 residues. Trimming at V came to 3 bases and at J to 0 bases, leaving 2 bases not matched to a gene. Per the germline V gene, CDR1 is SEHNR and CDR2 is FQNEAQ (reference sequence). CDR3 nucleotide sequence: TGTGCCAGCAGCTTCTGGACAGGGGTGAACACTGAAGCTTTCTTT. Translating gives CASSFWTGVNTEAFF.

This clone appeared a single time. The rearrangement links TRBV6-1 to TRBJ2-5; D is ambiguous. Per the germline V gene, CDR1 is MNHNS and CDR2 is SASEGT. The CDR3 extends over 15 amino acids. The ends were cut back, 1 base at V and 2 bases at J, with 11 bases in the middle. The CDR3 DNA is TGTGCCAGCAGTGAAGTGTTTGGCAGTCAAGAGACCCAGTACTTC. Protein: CASSEVFGSQETQYF.

The chain has TRBV2 and TRBJ2-1; 9 nucleotides align to TRBD1. The V gene's germline CDR1 is SNHLY and CDR2 FYNNEI. There are 13 residues in the CDR3. J lost 6 bases, V lost 7 bases, and 4 bases had no gene match. The CDR3 here is CASTTTGGNEQFF. CDR3 nucleotides: TGTGCCAGCACTACGACAGGGGGCAATGAGCAGTTCTTC.

This clone showed up just a few times. The chain's CDR3 is CATATDVSGELFF. The CDR3 DNA reads TGTGCCACCGCGACAGATGTGTCCGGGGAGCTGTTTTTT. The chain carries TRBV10-3 and TRBJ2-2; the D gene is possibly TRBD1 (5 bases). V lost 10 bases to trimming and J lost 6 bases, with 15 bases between them. Germline V gene data show CDR1 as ENHRY and CDR2 as SYGVKD. This CDR3 region has 13 residues.

This chain joins TRBV19 and TRBJ1-4; a weak D match, TRBD1 (6 bases). In germline, CDR1 is LNHDA, CDR2 SQIVND (reference sequence). The CDR3 has 19 residues. V lost 5 bases, J lost 0 bases, and 22 bases lay in between. CDR3 bases: TGTGCCAGTAGTCGAGGGACGGCCAGGGGTCATGCAACTAATGAAAAACTGTTTTTT. Translated, it gives CASSRGTARGHATNEKLFF.

The V and J genes are TRBV7-9 and TRBJ2-3; no clear D. Trimming removed 5 bases from V and 0 bases from J, with 18 bases in between. This CDR3 has 17 amino acids. Germline CDR1 is SEHNR and CDR2 is FQNEAQ (reference sequence). CDR3 nucleotides: TGTGCCAGCAGCCAGGCCCTGGCGCTCACTAGCACAGATACGCAGTATTTT. Its translation: CASSQALALTSTDTQYF.

The J gene is TRBJ1-2, the V gene TRBV15; TRBD1 aligns across 8 bases. Germline CDR1 reads LNHNV; CDR2 reads YYDKDF (reference sequence). V gave up 0 bases and J gave up 6 bases; unmatched junction bases: 6. This CDR3 region has 15 residues. CDR3 sequence (DNA): TGTGCCACCAGCAGAGATTCGGCAGGGGGCAATGGCTACACCTTC. Protein sequence: CATSRDSAGGNGYTF.

V and J are TRBV29-1 and TRBJ2-7, with TRBD1 matching over 9 bases. Per the germline V gene, CDR1 is SQVTM and CDR2 is ANQGSEA. The CDR3 sequence is 14 residues long. The V and J ends lost 6 bases and 2 bases, in that order; junction bases with no gene match: 8. CDR3: CSVDSDRGTYEQYF. CDR3 nucleotides: TGCAGCGTCGACTCTGACAGGGGGACCTACGAGCAGTACTTC.

This chain uses TRBV12-3 or TRBV12-4 with TRBJ1-6; D ambiguous. V was clipped by 2 bases and J by 8 bases, with 7 bases between them. The CDR3 has 13 amino acids. The CDR3 DNA reads TGTGCCAGCAGTTTAAATCAGGATTCACCCCTCCACTTT. It is translated as CASSLNQDSPLHF.

The V call is TRBV29-1, the J call TRBJ2-2; 10 bases line up with TRBD1. The CDR3 spans 13 residues. Germline trimming cut 6 bases from V and 6 bases from J; bases unmatched to any gene: 4. The germline CDR1 and CDR2 sequences are SQVTM and ANQGSEA. The DNA for the CDR3 is TGCAGCGTGGGGGACAGGGGTCCCGGGGAGCTGTTTTTT. Protein: CSVGDRGPGELFF.

V and J are TRBV4-1 and TRBJ2-5, with a possible D match to TRBD2 (6 bases). The CDR3 has 15 amino acids. With 3 bases removed from V and 5 bases from J, the gap between germline ends came to 16 bases. The germline V gene has CDR1 MGHRA and CDR2 YSYEKL. The CDR3 coding sequence is TGCGCCAGCAGCCAGGAGGGGTGGGGCGATGAGACCCAGTACTTC. This encodes CASSQEGWGDETQYF.

V gene TRBV27 combines with J gene TRBJ2-7; possibly TRBD1 for D (5 bases). CDR3 length: 17 residues. V gave up 4 bases and J gave up 5 bases, with 24 bases separating them. Germline CDR1 MNHEY, CDR2 SMNVEV (reference sequence). CDR3 sequence: CASSSFPSAGYVDEQYF. The CDR3 bases are TGTGCCAGCAGTTCCTTTCCCTCGGCAGGGTATGTGGACGAGCAGTACTTC.

The genes are TRBV13 and TRBJ1-2; 8 bases agree with TRBD1. Germline V gene data show CDR1 as PRHDT and CDR2 as FYEKMQ (reference sequence). V trimming: 5 bases; J trimming: 2 bases; junction bases outside the gene matches: 4. This CDR3 is 14 amino acids long. The CDR3 DNA sequence: TGTGCCAGCAGCCTCAGGACAGGGAACTATGGCTACACCTTC. Amino acids: CASSLRTGNYGYTF.

The chain employs TRBV7-3 and TRBJ2-3; D not certain. The germline V gene encodes CDR1 SGHTA and CDR2 FQGTGA. The CDR3 is made up of 13 amino acids. V dropped 5 bases and J dropped 6 bases, with 12 bases sitting between them. The CDR3 reads CASSPALQDTQYF. In DNA form, the CDR3 reads TGTGCCAGCAGCCCCGCCCTCCAGGATACGCAGTATTTT.

This clone was observed a single time. The chain employs TRBV5-6 and TRBJ2-7; the D gene is possibly TRBD1 (6 bases). The germline V and J ends were trimmed by 2 bases and 2 bases, with 14 bases remaining between them. The CDR3 covers 15 residues. CDR1 and CDR2 (germline): SGHDT, YYEEEE. In nucleotides, the CDR3 is TGTGCCAGCAGCTTTTCGATCAGGGGACCCTACGAGCAGTACTTC. This gives the protein CASSFSIRGPYEQYF.

The chain carries TRBV24-1 and TRBJ1-5; D not resolved. The germline CDR1 and CDR2 sequences are KGHDR and SFDVKD. V gave up 1 base and J gave up 4 bases, with 4 bases separating them. This CDR3 has 13 amino acids. DNA for the CDR3: TGTGCCACCAGTGATTTTGCGAATCAGCCCCAGCATTTT. This gives the protein CATSDFANQPQHF.

The chain is built from TRBV28 and TRBJ2-7; 7 bases align to TRBD1. CDR1 is MDHEN, CDR2 SYDVKM, per germline. The CDR3 is 14 amino acids. V lost 6 bases to trimming and J lost 2 bases; unmatched junction nucleotides: 7. The CDR3 loop reads CASSHGTAPYEQYF. The CDR3 coding sequence is TGTGCCAGCAGCCACGGGACAGCTCCCTACGAGCAGTACTTC. The variable domain in full, completed from reference TRBV28 and TRBJ2-7, reads DVKVTQSSRYLVKRTGEKVFLECVQDMDHENMFWYRQDPGLGLRLIYFSYDVKMKEKGDIPEGYSVSREKKERFSLILESASTNQTSMYLCASSHGTAPYEQYFGPGTRLTVT.

The gene calls are TRBV7-2 and TRBJ2-2; D gene unclear. V lost 5 bases and J lost 0, with 7 bases in between. The germline V gene has CDR1 SGHTA and CDR2 FQGNSA. This CDR3 is built from 14 residues. CDR3 protein: CASSVTANTGELFF. The CDR3 DNA reads as TGTGCCAGCAGCGTAACAGCGAACACCGGGGAGCTGTTTTTT.

In this sample, this clone turned up a few times. The rearrangement uses TRBV27 and TRBJ2-1, with TRBD2 matching 14 bases. The V and J ends lost 6 bases and 8 bases, in that order; junction bases with no gene match: 6. Per the germline V gene, CDR1 is MNHEY and CDR2 is SMNVEV (reference sequence). CDR3 size: 15 residues. The CDR3 bases are TGTGCCAGCAGAGAGGGACTAGCGGGGGTCTATGAGCAGTTCTTC. Protein: CASREGLAGVYEQFF.

This chain links TRBV28 with TRBJ1-5; D might be TRBD1 (5 bases). V lost 1 base, J lost 7 bases, and 14 bases lay in between. This CDR3 is 15 amino acids long. Looked up from germline, CDR1 is MDHEN and CDR2 is SYDVKM. CDR3 sequence reads: CASSLLGGGWQPQHF. CDR3 nucleotide sequence: TGTGCCAGCAGTTTATTGGGGGGGGGATGGCAGCCCCAGCATTTT.

The genes are TRBV7-9 and TRBJ1-4; tentatively, D is TRBD1 (6 bases). The CDR3 consists of 15 residues. V shed 5 bases and J shed 3 bases, with 13 bases lying between them. Germline V gene lookup returns CDR1 SEHNR and CDR2 FQNEAQ (reference sequence). For the CDR3, the DNA is TGTGCCAGCAGCCTCGGGGGGGCGGCTAATGAAAAACTGTTTTTT. Encoded protein: CASSLGGAANEKLFF.

The J gene is TRBJ1-4, the V gene TRBV10-3; 7 bases fit TRBD1. Unmatched junction bases numbered 9, after V lost 6 bases and J lost 2 bases. The CDR3 runs to 16 residues. CDR1 is ENHRY, CDR2 SYGVKD, per germline. The CDR3 protein is CAIRPGGFVTNEKLFF. The CDR3 DNA reads TGTGCCATCAGGCCAGGGGGATTTGTGACTAATGAAAAACTGTTTTTT.

The V call is TRBV7-2, the J call TRBJ1-2; weak D call: TRBD1 (6 bases). CDR1 is SGHTA and CDR2 is FQGNSA in the germline V gene. The CDR3 is made up of 13 amino acids. Trimming cost V 9 bases and J 0 bases, with 11 bases left between them. The CDR3 loop is CASTGLANYGYTF. The CDR3 DNA follows: TGTGCCAGTACAGGGTTGGCTAACTATGGCTACACCTTC.

This clone was detected many times. The CDR3 DNA sequence: TGCGCCAGCAGCCGACTAAGGATTACAGGGGGAGATACGCAGTATTTT. Protein: CASSRLRITGGDTQYF. This chain connects TRBV4-3 to TRBJ2-3; 8 nucleotides agree with TRBD1. Germline V gene sequence: CDR1 LGHNA, CDR2 YSLEER. The V segment lost 4 bases and the J segment 5 bases; nucleotides outside the gene matches: 11. The CDR3 is 16 amino acids.

The chain employs TRBV7-6 and TRBJ2-2, with TRBD2 matching 8 bases. The V segment lost 3 bases and the J segment 6 bases; nucleotides outside the gene matches: 9. The CDR3 consists of 16 residues. The V gene's germline CDR1 is SGHVS and CDR2 FNYEAQ. The CDR3 reads CASSLGTSRWPGELFF. In nucleotides, the CDR3 is TGTGCCAGCAGCTTGGGGACTAGTCGTTGGCCCGGGGAGCTGTTTTTT. Combining the CDR3 with reference TRBV7-6 and TRBJ2-2 gives the whole variable domain GAGVSQSPRYKVTKRGQDVALRCDPISGHVSLYWYRQALGQGPEFLTYFNYEAQQDKSGLPNDRFSAERPEGSISTLTIQRTEQRDSAMYRCASSLGTSRWPGELFFGEGSRLTVL.

The chain joins TRBV19 to TRBJ1-1; no reliable D call. CDR1 is LNHDA, CDR2 SQIVND, per germline (reference sequence). Trimming removed 5 bases from V and 1 base from J, with 8 bases in between. CDR3 length equals 13 residues. The CDR3 loop reads CASSATQNTEAFF. The CDR3 DNA is TGTGCCAGTAGTGCGACACAGAACACTGAAGCTTTCTTT. The complete variable domain, with remaining parts taken from reference TRBV19 and TRBJ1-1, reads DGGITQSPKYLFRKEGQNVTLSCEQNLNHDAMYWYRQDPGQGLRLIYYSQIVNDFQKGDIAEGYSVSREKKESFPLTVTSAQKNPTAFYLCASSATQNTEAFFGQGTRLTVV.

The chain couples TRBV13 to TRBJ2-7; possibly TRBD1 for D (6 bases). With 1 base removed from V and 4 bases from J, the gap between germline ends came to 11 bases. The CDR3 consists of 14 residues. From germline, CDR1 is PRHDT and CDR2 FYEKMQ (reference sequence). In DNA, the CDR3 is TGTGCCAGCAGCTTAGACGGGACAACTTACGAGCAGTACTTC. It yields the protein CASSLDGTTYEQYF.